The 17 T cell receptor beta chains in this list originate from one sample, sequenced in a study of T cells after yellow fever vaccination. TCRdb used MiXCR to reprocess the 5' RACE reads, holding one entry per CDR3 protein. Counted here are under 300,000 distinct CDR3 sequences, about 7% occurring once; the ten biggest clones make up approximately 0.85%. Sequencing was performed on CD4+ T cells sorted from PBMCs, taken 15 days after the yellow fever booster vaccination. These receptors came from a young man who received the YFV17D yellow fever vaccine.

This clonotype was detected many times. V gene TRBV7-8 combines with J gene TRBJ2-1; 9 bases are a match to TRBD1. Germline loops: CDR1 SGHVS, CDR2 FQNEAQ. This CDR3 region has 15 residues. Trimming cost V 4 bases and J 6 bases; bases outside gene matches: 7. CDR3 protein: CASSSQGAIGNEQFF. The CDR3 DNA reads TGTGCCAGCAGCTCACAGGGGGCGATTGGCAATGAGCAGTTCTTC.

In this sample, this clonotype turned up a few times. The J gene is TRBJ2-7, the V gene TRBV5-1; unclear D gene. Germline lookup yields CDR1 SGHRS and CDR2 YFSETQ. Between the trimmed V and J ends, which lost 0 bases and 0 bases, there was a span of 10 bases. There are 15 residues in the CDR3. This chain's CDR3 is CASSLGIGFSYEQYF. CDR3 nucleotide sequence: TGCGCCAGCAGCTTGGGTATTGGTTTCTCCTACGAGCAGTACTTC.

CDR3 DNA sequence: TGTGCCAGGACATGGGGTATGTACGAGCAGTACTTC. It encodes CARTWGMYEQYF. The rearrangement uses TRBV6-5 and TRBJ2-7; D not certain. The germline V gene encodes CDR1 MNHEY and CDR2 SVGAGI. V lost 9 bases, J lost 4 bases, and 13 bases lay in between. This CDR3 has 12 amino acids.

This clonotype was observed at least ten times. The V and J genes are TRBV2 and TRBJ2-3, with TRBD2 matching 8 bases. After removal of 3 bases from V and 2 bases from J, the junction contained 7 bases not matched to a gene. The CDR3 length is 16 residues. Germline assignment: CDR1 SNHLY and CDR2 FYNNEI. The CDR3 loop is CASSDGASGPTDTQYF. Here the CDR3 DNA reads TGTGCCAGCAGTGATGGAGCTAGCGGGCCCACAGATACGCAGTATTTT.

Ten or more counts support this clonotype. This chain uses TRBV20-1 with TRBJ2-1; D is unclear. The CDR3 contains 12 residues. Per germline, CDR1 DFQATT and CDR2 SNEGSKA (reference sequence). Deletions cut 4 bases from V and 0 bases from J, with 4 bases between. CDR3 bases: TGCAGTGCTACGCGCTCCTACAATGAGCAGTTCTTC. This gives the protein CSATRSYNEQFF.

A remark on this clonotype: Given a much more abundant clone one base away, this may be a read error. The chain joins TRBV3-1 to TRBJ2-7; D uncertain. Germline V gene lookup returns CDR1 LGHDT and CDR2 YNNKEL (reference sequence). The CDR3 sequence is 11 residues long. For the CDR3, the DNA is TGTACCACCCATTCGGGCTACGAGCAGTACTTC. Encoded protein: CTTHSGYEQYF.

There are many counts of this clonotype. V is TRBV27 and J is TRBJ1-2; no reliable D call. The CDR3 runs 15 residues. Germline V gene sequence: CDR1 MNHEY, CDR2 SMNVEV (reference sequence). V was shortened by 5 bases and J by 2 bases, with 15 bases between the two germline ends. The CDR3 protein is CASSKAGSGNYGYTF. DNA of the CDR3: TGTGCCAGCAGTAAAGCGGGCAGTGGAAACTATGGCTACACCTTC.

The chain couples TRBV7-2 to TRBJ2-3; no firm D call. The CDR3 has 12 residues. Deletions cut 10 bases from V and 0 bases from J, with 8 bases between. The germline V gene has CDR1 SGHTA and CDR2 FQGNSA. CDR3 DNA: TGTGCCACCAGGAAGAGCACAGATACGCAGTATTTT. Its translation: CATRKSTDTQYF.

This clonotype was picked up many times. The chain recombines TRBV12-3 or TRBV12-4 with TRBJ1-4; D ambiguous. Trimming stripped 6 bases from V and 6 bases from J, with 20 bases between. The CDR3 extends over 16 amino acids. The CDR3 reads CASSTFPGFGDEKLFF. The CDR3 DNA reads TGTGCCAGCAGCACCTTCCCAGGCTTCGGCGATGAAAAACTGTTTTTT.

The chain carries TRBV5-1 and TRBJ2-3; the match to TRBD2 covers 7 bases. This CDR3 comprises 14 residues. Germline CDR1 SGHRS, CDR2 YFSETQ. The J segment lost 5 bases and the V segment lost 2 bases, leaving 5 bases of the junction unmatched. The chain's CDR3 is CASSFFREVDTQYF. As DNA, the CDR3 is TGCGCCAGCAGCTTCTTTCGGGAGGTAGATACGCAGTATTTT.

This clonotype turned up a few times. The chain combines TRBV6-5 with TRBJ2-5; a possible D gene is TRBD1 (6 bases). CDR3 length: 15 residues. Germline values: CDR1 MNHEY, CDR2 SVGAGI. Trimming removed 0 bases at V and 4 bases at J, with 12 bases between. The CDR3 nucleotides are TGTGCCAGCAGTTACTCGGGGGCCTTCGGAGAGACCCAGTACTTC. Its translation: CASSYSGAFGETQYF.

This clonotype appeared a few times. The rearrangement uses TRBV4-1 and TRBJ2-1; 10 bases line up with TRBD2. V gave up 1 base and J gave up 7 bases; unmatched junction bases: 4. The CDR3 is 15 residues long. Germline V gene lookup returns CDR1 MGHRA and CDR2 YSYEKL. The CDR3 loop reads CASSQVSGRRNEQFF. The CDR3 DNA reads TGCGCCAGCAGCCAAGTTAGCGGGAGGAGGAATGAGCAGTTCTTC.

This clonotype was found a few times. The chain employs TRBV7-2 and TRBJ2-6, with TRBD2 matching 12 bases. V dropped 3 bases and J dropped 3; count of bases not matched to a gene: 3. From germline, CDR1 is SGHTA and CDR2 FQGNSA. CDR3 length: 17 residues. The CDR3 DNA follows: TGTGCCAGCAGCTTGACTAGCGGGAGTTATGGGGCCAACGTCCTGACTTTC. It yields the protein CASSLTSGSYGANVLTF.

This clonotype was counted a few times. The chain has TRBV7-2 and TRBJ2-1, with D possibly TRBD1 on 6 matching bases. CDR3 length: 15 residues. CDR1 SGHTA and CDR2 FQGNSA come from the germline V gene. Trimming removed 5 bases from V and 6 bases from J, with 17 bases in between. CDR3 sequence: CASSQQGWPINEQFF. As DNA, the CDR3 is TGTGCCAGCAGCCAGCAGGGGTGGCCCATCAATGAGCAGTTCTTC.

This clonotype appeared a few times. The genes are TRBV5-1 and TRBJ2-7; 7 nucleotides line up with TRBD2. The CDR3 has 15 residues. In germline, CDR1 is SGHRS, CDR2 YFSETQ. Trimming removed 1 base from V and 0 bases from J; junction bases left unmatched: 4. CDR3 amino acids: CASSLTSANSYEQYF. The DNA of the CDR3 is TGCGCCAGCAGCTTGACTAGCGCAAACTCCTACGAGCAGTACTTC.

This clonotype was recorded many times. The V call is TRBV10-3, the J call TRBJ2-3; maybe TRBD2 (6 bases). The germline CDR1 and CDR2 sequences are ENHRY and SYGVKD. V dropped 9 bases and J dropped 4 bases, with 11 bases sitting between them. There are 12 residues in the CDR3. The CDR3 is CAIQEGADTQYF. CDR3 nucleotide sequence: TGTGCCATTCAGGAGGGCGCAGATACGCAGTATTTT.

In DNA form, the CDR3 reads TGTGCCAGCACCCGGGGGACTAGCGGTTACAATGAGCAGTTCTTC. Amino acid sequence: CASTRGTSGYNEQFF. The gene calls are TRBV6-1 and TRBJ2-1, with 11 bases that match TRBD2. Germline CDR1 is MNHNS and CDR2 is SASEGT. The CDR3 totals 15 residues. With 7 bases clipped from V and 4 bases from J, the junction kept 6 bases outside the gene matches.